The 7 T cell receptor beta chains in this list originate from one sample, sequenced in a study of blood T cell repertoires in COVID-19. The protocol was immunoSEQ multiplex PCR, while the TCRdb copy is restricted to in-frame clones and leaves out a portion. The data contain 64,000 or so clones, 60% to 80% of them singletons. The sample comprised peripheral blood. These receptor sequences come from a man of 80 years or more with acute or convalescent COVID-19.

On this clone: The junction does not match germline at one end; this may be a read error. The chain has TRBV10-3 and TRBJ1-1; TRBD1 matches at 7 bases. CDR3 length: 12 amino acids. Germline V gives CDR1 ENHRY, CDR2 SYGVKD. The CDR3 spells CAISDGRTGRLF. In DNA, the CDR3 is TGTGCCATCAGTGACGGACGGACAGGTAGGCTCTTT.

The V and J genes are TRBV3-1 (or the pseudogene TRBV3-2) and TRBJ2-3; perhaps TRBD2 as D (5 bases). From germline, CDR1 is LGHDT and CDR2 YNNKEL (reference sequence). The V and J ends lost 0 bases and 5 bases respectively, with 12 bases between them. The CDR3 contains 15 residues. CDR3 nucleotide sequence: TGTGCCAGCAGCCAAGAGGACTCTCACGGAGATACGCAGTATTTT. This translates into CASSQEDSHGDTQYF.

The chain joins TRBV29-1 to TRBJ2-2, with D perhaps matching TRBD1 (6 bases). This CDR3 is 16 amino acids long. From germline, CDR1 is SQVTM and CDR2 ANQGSEA. Deletions cut 5 bases from V and 0 bases from J, with 16 bases between. The CDR3 nucleotides are TGCAGCGTTCGAGCTCCCGGGACATCGAACACCGGGGAGCTGTTTTTT. Its protein is CSVRAPGTSNTGELFF.

CDR3 bases: TGTGCCAGCAGCTGGGGACTAGCCCTCACGGAGACCCAGTACTTC. Protein product: CASSWGLALTETQYF. The chain combines TRBV6-6 with TRBJ2-5, with TRBD2 matching 9 bases. Germline V gene sequence: CDR1 MNHNY, CDR2 SVGAGI (reference sequence). The CDR3 runs 15 residues. With V trimmed by 6 bases and J by 5 bases, 10 bases remained unmatched.

The CDR3 region is CASSVAAGGRGDTQYF. The CDR3 nucleotides read TGTGCCAGCAGCGTAGCGGCGGGAGGGAGAGGAGATACGCAGTATTTT. The rearrangement links TRBV9 to TRBJ2-3, with 9 bases fitting TRBD2. This CDR3 contains 16 residues. Germline CDR1 is SGDLS and CDR2 is YYNGEE. The trim removed 0 bases at V and 5 bases at J, leaving 7 bases unmatched.

The chain couples TRBV25-1 to TRBJ2-5; 9 nucleotides line up with TRBD1. V was pared by 2 bases and J by 3 bases, with 4 bases of the junction left unmatched. CDR1 MGHDK and CDR2 SYGVNS come from the germline V gene. This CDR3 region has 15 residues. CDR3 amino acids: CASSEGGTGKETQYF. The CDR3 DNA sequence: TGTGCCAGCAGTGAAGGGGGGACAGGGAAAGAGACCCAGTACTTC.

This clone was detected once. The chain joins TRBV6-1 to TRBJ1-2, with 7 positions matching TRBD1. The CDR3 runs to 16 residues. Germline CDR1 reads MNHNS; CDR2 reads SASEGT. The trim removed 2 bases at V and 8 bases at J, leaving 14 bases unmatched. CDR3 region: CASSERQGENTRGYTF. The CDR3 nucleotides read TGTGCCAGCAGTGAACGACAGGGAGAGAATACGCGAGGCTACACCTTC.